This T cell receptor beta chain was captured in a study of spatial heterogeneity in lung cancer (dated by TCRdb to the late 2010s). Describing the broader study: Beta-chain transcripts were consistently detected in greater numbers than alpha-chain transcripts, which likely reflects a higher abundance of beta-chain transcripts. In the raw uncorrected reads, each unique combination of TCR and UMI appeared on average more than ten times. In tumor regions, TCR transcript counts showed a strong correlation with a T cell transcriptional module score derived from matched bulk RNA-seq. At surgery, around 200 tumor regions, fewer than 85 matched nontumor lung samples and 50 to 60 PBMC samples were TCR-sequenced for both alpha and beta chains. TCR alpha and beta repertoires were quantitatively compared across multiple tumor regions, matched nontumor lung and blood in non-small cell lung cancer. Nonsynonymous mutation counts, determined by whole-exome sequencing of tumor tissue, were related to TCR repertoire features. Overall study results and their limits: TCR-seq coverage of tumor T cells was estimated at only 7% to 8% for alpha chains and 13% for beta chains. Additional single-cell paired TCR alpha and beta sequencing was considered necessary to confirm, at a functional level, the hypothesis that regional TCRs recognize regional mutations. The count of ubiquitous expanded TCRs correlated with the count of ubiquitous nonsynonymous mutations, and the count of regional expanded TCRs correlated with the count of regional nonsynonymous mutations. The tumor nonsynonymous mutation count correlated with the number of expanded alpha and beta TCRs within the tumor.

This clonotype is termed medium-sized (0.01 to 0.1%). Its antigen has not been determined. No much larger clone is present one base from it, and per-base qualities are unavailable. This beta chain is off target for a library built for alpha chains, so its abundance means little. Germline trimming amounts to 5 bases on V and 2 bases on J, with 9 as the count of junction bases outside the gene matches. As encoded in the germline V gene, CDR1 is SGDLS while CDR2 is YYNGEE. The CDR3 spans 16 residues, from the cysteine through the phenylalanine. Of the read, only the CDR3 DNA is kept; its 48 bases are in frame from base 1. In the paper's terms, the time point label means: sample taken at primary tumor resection. Samples were obtained from approximately 70 patients with early-stage, untreated non-small cell lung cancer from the lung TRACERx cohort. TCR sequencing used whole RNA extracted from tumor and nontumor lung tissue, or from cryopreserved PBMC samples, without cell sorting. A patient was chosen for TCR sequencing only when enough RNA was available from at least two tumor regions. Before selection, tumor and adjacent nontumor lung specimens were reviewed by a lung pathologist.

The library came from 5' RACE. The sequencer listed for this sample is NextSeq 500. The TCR library protocol attached a unique molecular identifier to each TCR cDNA molecule to allow correction of PCR and sequencing errors. In the paper's pipeline: TCR identification, UMI-based error correction and CDR3 extraction were performed with Decombinator tools. TCRs above a frequency of 2 per 1,000, corresponding to the top 1% of the tumor frequency distribution, were defined as expanded. Expanded tumor TCRs statistically deemed absent (corrected P<0.05) from at least one tumor region were classed as regional, and all other expanded tumor TCRs were classed as ubiquitous. Each repertoire was subsampled 100 times to 5,000 TCRs, after which Renyi diversity was computed with the R vegan package. To build CDR3 similarity networks, amino acid triplet string-kernel similarity was used, and CDR3s were connected when their pairwise similarity was above 0.82. Using fastp at Q25 and MiXCR, TCRdb reprocessed the public reads and kept productive beta chains. Every entry covers one CDR3 protein and lists the most common genes and DNA from its rows. These V and J calls originate from TCRdb's pipeline instead of the authors' own analysis. Within this sample are 9,500 to 11,000 distinct CDR3 sequences, with 10% to 15% of them counted one time only. Under 12% of the sample comes from the top ten.

This receptor chain uses TRBV9 and TRBJ2-3, and 9 junction bases match TRBD2. The TCR was taken from a male donor with early-stage non-small cell lung cancer. Sequenced here: lung tumor tissue, sampled at surgery. Here the CDR3 is given as CASSRGVAGATDTQYF. The bases read TGTGCCAGCAGTCGGGGGGTAGCGGGAGCCACAGATACGCAGTATTTT.